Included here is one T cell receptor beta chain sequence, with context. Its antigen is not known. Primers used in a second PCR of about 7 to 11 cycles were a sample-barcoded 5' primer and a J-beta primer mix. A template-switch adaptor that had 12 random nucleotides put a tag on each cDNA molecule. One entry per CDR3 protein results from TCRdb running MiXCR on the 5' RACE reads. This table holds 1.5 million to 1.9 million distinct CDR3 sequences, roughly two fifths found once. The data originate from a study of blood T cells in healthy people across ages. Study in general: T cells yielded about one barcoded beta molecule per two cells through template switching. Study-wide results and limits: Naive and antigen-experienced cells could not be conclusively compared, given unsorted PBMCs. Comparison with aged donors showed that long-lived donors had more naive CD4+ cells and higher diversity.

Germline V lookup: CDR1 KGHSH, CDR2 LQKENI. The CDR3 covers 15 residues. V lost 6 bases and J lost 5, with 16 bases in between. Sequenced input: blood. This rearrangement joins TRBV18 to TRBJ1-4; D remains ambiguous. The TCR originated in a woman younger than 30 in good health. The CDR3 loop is CASSPQNRPNEKLFF. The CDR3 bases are TGTGCCAGCTCCCCCCAGAATAGACCCAATGAAAAACTGTTTTTT.